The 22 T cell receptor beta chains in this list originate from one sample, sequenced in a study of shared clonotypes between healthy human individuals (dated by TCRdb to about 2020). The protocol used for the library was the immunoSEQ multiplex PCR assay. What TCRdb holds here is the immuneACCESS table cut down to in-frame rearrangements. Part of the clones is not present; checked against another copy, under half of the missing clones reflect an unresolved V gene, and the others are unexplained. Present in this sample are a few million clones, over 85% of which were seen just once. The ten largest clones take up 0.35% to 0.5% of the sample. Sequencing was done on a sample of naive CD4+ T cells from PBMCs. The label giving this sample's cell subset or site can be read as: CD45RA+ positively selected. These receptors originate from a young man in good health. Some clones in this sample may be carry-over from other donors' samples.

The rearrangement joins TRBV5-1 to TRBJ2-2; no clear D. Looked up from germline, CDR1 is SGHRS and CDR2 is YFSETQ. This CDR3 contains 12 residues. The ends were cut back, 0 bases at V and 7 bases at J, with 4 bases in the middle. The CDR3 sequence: CASSLEYGELFF. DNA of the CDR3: TGCGCCAGCAGCTTGGAATACGGGGAGCTGTTTTTT.

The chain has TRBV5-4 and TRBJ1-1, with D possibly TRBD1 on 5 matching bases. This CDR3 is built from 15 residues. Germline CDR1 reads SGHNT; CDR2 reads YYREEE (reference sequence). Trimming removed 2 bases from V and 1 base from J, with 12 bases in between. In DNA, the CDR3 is TGTGCCAGCAGCTTTCCCTCCGGACAGAACACTGAAGCTTTCTTT. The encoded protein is CASSFPSGQNTEAFF.

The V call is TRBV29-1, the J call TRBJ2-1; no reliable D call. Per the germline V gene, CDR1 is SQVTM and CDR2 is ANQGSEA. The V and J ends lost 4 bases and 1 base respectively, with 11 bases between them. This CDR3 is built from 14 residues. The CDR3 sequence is CSVGASMSYNEQFF. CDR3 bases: TGCAGCGTTGGGGCTAGTATGTCCTACAATGAGCAGTTCTTC.

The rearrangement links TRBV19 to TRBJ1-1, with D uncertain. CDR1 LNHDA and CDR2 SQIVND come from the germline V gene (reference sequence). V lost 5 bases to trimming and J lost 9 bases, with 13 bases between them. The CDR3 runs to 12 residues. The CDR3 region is CASSVPKLQAFF. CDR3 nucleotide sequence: TGTGCCAGTAGTGTCCCCAAGCTTCAAGCTTTCTTT.

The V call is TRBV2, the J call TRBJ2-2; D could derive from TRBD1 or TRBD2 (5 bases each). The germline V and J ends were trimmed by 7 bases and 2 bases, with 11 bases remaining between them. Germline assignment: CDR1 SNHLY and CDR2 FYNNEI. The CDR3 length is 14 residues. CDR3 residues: CASTWGFNTGELFF. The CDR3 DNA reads TGTGCCAGCACCTGGGGGTTCAACACCGGGGAGCTGTTTTTT.

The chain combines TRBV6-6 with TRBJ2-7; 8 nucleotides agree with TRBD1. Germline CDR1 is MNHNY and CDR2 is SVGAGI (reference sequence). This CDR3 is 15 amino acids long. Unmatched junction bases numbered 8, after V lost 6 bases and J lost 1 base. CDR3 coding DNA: TGTGCCAGCAGCTACGGACAGGGCGGGTCCTACGAGCAGTACTTC. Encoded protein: CASSYGQGGSYEQYF.

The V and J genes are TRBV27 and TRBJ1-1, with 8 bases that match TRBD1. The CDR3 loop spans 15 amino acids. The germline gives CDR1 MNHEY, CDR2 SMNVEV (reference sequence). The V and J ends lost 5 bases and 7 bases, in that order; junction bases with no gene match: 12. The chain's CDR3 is CASSRYTTGGFEAFF. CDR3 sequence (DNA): TGTGCCAGCAGTCGCTATACAACAGGGGGGTTTGAAGCTTTCTTT.

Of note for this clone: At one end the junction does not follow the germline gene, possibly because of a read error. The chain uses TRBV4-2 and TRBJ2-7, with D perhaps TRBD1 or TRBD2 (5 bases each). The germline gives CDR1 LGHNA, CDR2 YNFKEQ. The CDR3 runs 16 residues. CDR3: CASSQLVRGRTYGQYF. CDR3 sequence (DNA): TGTGCCAGCAGCCAGCTAGTGAGGGGAAGGACCTACGGGCAGTACTTC.

The CDR3 DNA reads TGTGCCTGGAGTGTACCCGGGGGGGGGTACGAGCAGTACTTC. Its protein product is CAWSVPGGGYEQYF. The rearrangement links TRBV30 to TRBJ2-7, with 8 bases aligning to TRBD2. V lost 0 bases to trimming and J lost 4 bases; unmatched junction nucleotides: 5. CDR3 length equals 14 residues. Looked up from germline, CDR1 is GTSNPN and CDR2 is SVGIG (reference sequence). Full variable domain (missing parts from reference TRBV30 and TRBJ2-7): SQTIHQWPATLVQPVGSPLSLECTVEGTSNPNLYWYRQAAGRGLQLLFYSVGIGQISSEVPQNLSASRPQDRQFILSSKKLLLSDSGFYLCAWSVPGGGYEQYFGPGTRLTVT.

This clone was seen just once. Written as DNA, the CDR3 is TGCGCCAGCAGCTTGGTTGCAGGGTTGAACACCGGGGAGCTGTTTTTT. This codes for CASSLVAGLNTGELFF. V gene TRBV5-1 combines with J gene TRBJ2-2; D perhaps matches TRBD1 (5 bases). V was shortened by 0 bases and J by 1 base, with 10 bases between the two germline ends. The V gene's germline CDR1 is SGHRS and CDR2 YFSETQ. CDR3 length equals 16 residues.

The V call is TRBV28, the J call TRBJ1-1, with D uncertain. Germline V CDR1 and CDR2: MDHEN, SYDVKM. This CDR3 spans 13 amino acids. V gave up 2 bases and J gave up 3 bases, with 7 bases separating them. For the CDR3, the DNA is TGTGCCAGCAGTTTAGCGGCGTACACTGAAGCTTTCTTT. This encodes CASSLAAYTEAFF.

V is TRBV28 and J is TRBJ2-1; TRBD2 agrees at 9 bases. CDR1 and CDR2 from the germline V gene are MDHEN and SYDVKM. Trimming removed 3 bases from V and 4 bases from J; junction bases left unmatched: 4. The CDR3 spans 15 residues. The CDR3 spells CASSFGGRAYNEQFF. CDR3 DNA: TGTGCCAGCAGTTTCGGCGGGAGGGCTTACAATGAGCAGTTCTTC. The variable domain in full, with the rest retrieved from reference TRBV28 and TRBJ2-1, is DVKVTQSSRYLVKRTGEKVFLECVQDMDHENMFWYRQDPGLGLRLIYFSYDVKMKEKGDIPEGYSVSREKKERFSLILESASTNQTSMYLCASSFGGRAYNEQFFGPGTRLTVL.

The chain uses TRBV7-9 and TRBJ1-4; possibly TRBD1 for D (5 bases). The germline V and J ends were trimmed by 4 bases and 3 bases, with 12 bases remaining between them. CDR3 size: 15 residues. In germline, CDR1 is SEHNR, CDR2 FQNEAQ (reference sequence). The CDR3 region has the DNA TGTGCCAGCAGCTCCCCCCAGGGAGCTAATGAAAAACTGTTTTTT. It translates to CASSSPQGANEKLFF.

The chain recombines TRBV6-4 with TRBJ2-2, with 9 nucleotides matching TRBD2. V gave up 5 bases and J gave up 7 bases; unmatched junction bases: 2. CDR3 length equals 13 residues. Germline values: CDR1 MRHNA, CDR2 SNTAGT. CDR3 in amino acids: CASSSGRIGELFF. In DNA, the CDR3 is TGTGCCAGCAGTAGCGGGAGGATCGGGGAGCTGTTTTTT.

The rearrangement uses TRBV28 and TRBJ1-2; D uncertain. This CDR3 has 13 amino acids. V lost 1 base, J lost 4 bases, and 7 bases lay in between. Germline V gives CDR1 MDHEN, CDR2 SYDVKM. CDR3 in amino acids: CASSLFPGYGYTF. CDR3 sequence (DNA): TGTGCCAGCAGTTTATTTCCGGGCTATGGCTACACCTTC.

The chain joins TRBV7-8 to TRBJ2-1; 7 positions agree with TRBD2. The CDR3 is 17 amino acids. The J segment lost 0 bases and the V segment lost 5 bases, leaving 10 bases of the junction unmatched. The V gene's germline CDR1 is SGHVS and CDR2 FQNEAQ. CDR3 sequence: CASSRRWGGNSYNEQFF. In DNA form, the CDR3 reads TGTGCCAGCAGCCGCCGCTGGGGGGGAAACTCCTACAATGAGCAGTTCTTC.

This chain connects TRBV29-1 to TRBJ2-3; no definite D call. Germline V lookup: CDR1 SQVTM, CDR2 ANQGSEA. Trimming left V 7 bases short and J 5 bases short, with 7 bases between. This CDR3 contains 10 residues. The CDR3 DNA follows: TGCAGCGGAAGGGTAGATACGCAGTATTTT. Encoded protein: CSGRVDTQYF.

In DNA, the CDR3 is TGTGCCAGCAGCTTGACAAGCGGGAGGTACCAAGAGACCCAGTACTTC. The encoded protein is CASSLTSGRYQETQYF. The chain links TRBV5-4 to TRBJ2-5; 9 nucleotides line up with TRBD2. CDR3 length: 16 amino acids. The ends lost 1 base at V and 0 bases at J; junction bases unmatched: 4. Germline V gene sequence: CDR1 SGHNT, CDR2 YYREEE (reference sequence).

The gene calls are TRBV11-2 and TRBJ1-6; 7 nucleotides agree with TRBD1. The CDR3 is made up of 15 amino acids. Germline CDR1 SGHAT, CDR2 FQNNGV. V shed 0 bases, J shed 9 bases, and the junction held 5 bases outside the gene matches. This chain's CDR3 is CASSLEGTDLSPLHF. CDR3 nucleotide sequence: TGTGCCAGCAGCTTAGAGGGGACAGATCTTTCACCCCTCCACTTT.

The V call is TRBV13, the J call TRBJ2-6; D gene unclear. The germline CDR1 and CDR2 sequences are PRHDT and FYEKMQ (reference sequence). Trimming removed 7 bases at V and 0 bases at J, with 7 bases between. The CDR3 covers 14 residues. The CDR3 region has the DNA TGTGCCAGCACACGGATCTCTGGGGCCAACGTCCTGACTTTC. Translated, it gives CASTRISGANVLTF.

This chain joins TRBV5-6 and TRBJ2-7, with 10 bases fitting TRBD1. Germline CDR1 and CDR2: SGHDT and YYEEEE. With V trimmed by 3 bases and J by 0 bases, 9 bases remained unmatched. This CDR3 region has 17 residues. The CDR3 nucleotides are TGTGCCAGCAGCTCGTCCCGGGACAGGGGTTACTCCTACGAGCAGTACTTC. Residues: CASSSSRDRGYSYEQYF. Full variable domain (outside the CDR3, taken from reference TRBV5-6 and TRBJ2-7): DAGVTQSPTHLIKTRGQQVTLRCSPKSGHDTVSWYQQALGQGPQFIFQYYEEEERQRGNFPDRFSGHQFPNYSSELNVNALLLGDSALYLCASSSSRDRGYSYEQYFGPGTRLTVT.

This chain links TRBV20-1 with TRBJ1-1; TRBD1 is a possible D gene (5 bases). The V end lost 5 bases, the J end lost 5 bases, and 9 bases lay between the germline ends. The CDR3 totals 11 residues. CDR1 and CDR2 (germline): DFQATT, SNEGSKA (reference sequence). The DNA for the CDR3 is TGCAGTGCTGTGAGGGGAACTGAAGCTTTCTTT. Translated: CSAVRGTEAFF.